A selection of T cell receptor beta chains follows, all from one sample in a study of blood T cell repertoires in COVID-19. The assay was immunoSEQ multiplex PCR, and TCRdb's table has in-frame clones only and misses some. The data contain approximately 240,000 clones, around 82% of them singletons. Sequenced input: peripheral blood. These TCRs come from a woman of 80 years or more with active or convalescent COVID-19. Both conserved end residues are part of each CDR3. The D gene is left open where the match is weak. Not all rows give a size; the values are once, few, many and, for expanded clones, a class.

.	TRBV3-1/TRBV3-2	TRBJ1-3	TRBD1	TGTGCCAGCAGTGCGGGACAGGCCCTGCGGGGGGGATCTGGAAACACCATATATTTT	CASSAGQALRGGSGNTIYF
.	TRBV10-3	TRBJ1-6	.	TGTGCCATCAGTGACAGGGGAAGATCACCCCTCCACTTT	CAISDRGRSPLHF
.	TRBV4-1	TRBJ2-2	TRBD2	TGCGCCAGCAGCCAAGCCCAACTAGCGGGGGCGAACACCGGGGAGCTGTTTTTT	CASSQAQLAGANTGELFF
.	TRBV28	TRBJ1-2	.	TGTGCCAGCAGTTTATCAGGGAACGGCTACACCTTC	CASSLSGNGYTF
.	TRBV11-1	TRBJ1-2	.	TGTGCCAGCAGCCGAGGACAGAATCATGGCTACACCTTC	CASSRGQNHGYTF
.	TRBV7-8	TRBJ2-7	.	TGTGCCAGCAGCTTAGGGGGCTACTACGAGCAGTACTTC	CASSLGGYYEQYF
.	TRBV15	TRBJ2-1	TRBD2	TGTGCCACCAGCAGAGCTAGCGGCAACTACAATGAGCAGTTCTTC	CATSRASGNYNEQFF
few	TRBV30	TRBJ2-2	.	TGTGCCTGGAGTGTAGGGCAGGGGTTCACCGGGGAGCTGTTTTTT	CAWSVGQGFTGELFF
.	TRBV19	TRBJ1-2	TRBD1	TGTGCCAGTAGTTCGACCGGGACAGGGGCTCAGGGCTACACCTTC	CASSSTGTGAQGYTF
once	TRBV15	TRBJ1-1	TRBD1	TGTGCCACCAGCAGGCGCGGACAGGGTGGGACTGAAGCTTTCTTT	CATSRRGQGGTEAFF
.	TRBV9	TRBJ1-1	TRBD1	TGTGCCAGCAGCCCCAGGGGGTTTCTCGACACTGAAGCTTTCTTT	CASSPRGFLDTEAFF
.	TRBV19	TRBJ1-5	.	TGTGCCAGTAGTATGGTTCCGAGGGCTAATCAGCCCCAGCATTTT	CASSMVPRANQPQHF
once	TRBV19	TRBJ1-5	.	TGTGCCAGTAGTTCCTTATCGAGGCTTAAAAGCAATCAGCCCCAGCATTTT	CASSSLSRLKSNQPQHF
.	TRBV28	TRBJ1-2	.	TGTGCCAGCAGTTCAGGGTTTTATGGCTACACCTTC	CASSSGFYGYTF
.	TRBV29-1	TRBJ1-1	TRBD1	TGCAGCGTTAGAAGGGACAGGATTATGAACACTGAAGCTTTCTTT	CSVRRDRIMNTEAFF
few	TRBV3-1/TRBV3-2	TRBJ2-7	.	TGTGCCAGCAGCATTAGTCTAGGCTCCTACGAGCAGTACTTC	CASSISLGSYEQYF
.	TRBV2	TRBJ1-2	.	TGTGCCAGCAGCAATGGGCAGGGCGGTATTTATGGCTACACCTTC	CASSNGQGGIYGYTF
.	TRBV28	TRBJ1-5	TRBD1	TGTGCCAGCAGTCCACCCGTGGGGACAGGGGGTCAGCCCCAGCATTTT	CASSPPVGTGGQPQHF
.	TRBV5-1	TRBJ1-2	.	TGCGCCAGCAGCGTGCAGGGTGATGGTGGCTACACCTTC	CASSVQGDGGYTF
.	TRBV5-6	TRBJ1-2	TRBD1	TGTGCCAGCAGCCGGGACAGGGTTGGCTATGGCTACACCTTC	CASSRDRVGYGYTF
.	TRBV3-1/TRBV3-2	TRBJ1-1	.	TGTGCCAGCAGCCCTTACCAGGGAACGACTGAAGCTTTCTTT	CASSPYQGTTEAFF
.	TRBV6-1	TRBJ1-3	.	TGTGCCAGCAGTGACCACCTACAGGGAGCTGGAAACACCATATATTTT	CASSDHLQGAGNTIYF
.	TRBV4-2	TRBJ1-1	TRBD1	TGTGCCAGCAGCCAAGATCAGGGCAGGGGGGTTGCTGAAGCTTTCTTT	CASSQDQGRGVAEAFF
.	TRBV28	TRBJ2-7	TRBD2	TGTGCCAGCAGGCTGACTAGCGGGGGGGCTTGGGAGCAGTACTTC	CASRLTSGGAWEQYF
.	TRBV19	TRBJ1-1	.	TGTGCCAGTAACTTGATGGGGGGTGAGACTGAAGCTTTCTTT	CASNLMGGETEAFF
.	TRBV4-1	TRBJ1-4	TRBD1	TGCGCCAGCAGCCAAGATGGGACAGGGAGGGAAAAACTGTTTTTT	CASSQDGTGREKLFF
.	TRBV19	TRBJ2-3	TRBD2	TGTGCCAGTAGTATAGTACTGGGGGGGGATACGCAGTATTTT	CASSIVLGGDTQYF
once	TRBV28	TRBJ1-2	TRBD1	TGTGCCAGCAGACGGACAGGGGGTGGCTATGGCTACACCTTC	CASRRTGGGYGYTF
once	TRBV30	TRBJ1-5	.	TGTGCCTGGAGTGAAACACAGGGACAGCCCCAGCATTTT	CAWSETQGQPQHF
.	TRBV6-2/TRBV6-3	TRBJ2-3	.	TGTGCCAGCAGTAGGGGCCGCACAGATACGCAGTATTTT	CASSRGRTDTQYF
once	TRBV28	TRBJ1-2	.	TGTGCCAGCAGTTTAGGGGCAGTACTTAACTATGGCTACACCTTC	CASSLGAVLNYGYTF
once	TRBV6-5	TRBJ1-5	TRBD1	TGTGCCAGCAGGGGACAGGGAGGAAACAATCAGCCCCAGCATTTT	CASRGQGGNNQPQHF